The 7 T cell receptor beta chains reported below all come from one sample, sequenced in a study of blood T cell repertoires in COVID-19. Sequencing used immunoSEQ multiplex PCR; TCRdb keeps in-frame clones, though not all of them. The profile shows approximately 330,000 clones, about 90% of them singletons. Sample: peripheral blood. The receptors shown here come from a middle-aged woman with COVID-19, enrolled during active disease.

This chain links TRBV28 with TRBJ1-2; no clear D. The V end lost 5 bases, the J end lost 8 bases, and 12 bases lay between the germline ends. Germline V gene data show CDR1 as MDHEN and CDR2 as SYDVKM. This CDR3 contains 12 residues. The CDR3 nucleotides read TGTGCCAGCAGTCTCCAGTTTGAAGGCTACACCTTC. Amino acids: CASSLQFEGYTF.

The V call is TRBV18, the J call TRBJ2-5, with TRBD2 as a possible D gene (5 bases). The germline V gene has CDR1 KGHSH and CDR2 LQKENI. The CDR3 covers 15 residues. V lost 6 bases and J 5 bases, leaving 19 bases between the germline ends. The CDR3 sequence: CASSPNNGGEETQYF. The CDR3 DNA is TGTGCCAGCTCCCCAAATAATGGAGGAGAGGAGACCCAGTACTTC. Drawing the rest from reference TRBV18 and TRBJ2-5, the complete variable domain is NAGVMQNPRHLVRRRGQEARLRCSPMKGHSHVYWYRQLPEEGLKFMVYLQKENIIDESGMPKERFSAEFPKEGPSILRIQQVVRGDSAAYFCASSPNNGGEETQYFGPGTRLLVL.

This clone was counted once. V gene TRBV28 combines with J gene TRBJ2-7; 8 nucleotides line up with TRBD1. The CDR3 has 14 amino acids. V lost 8 bases, J lost 1 base, and 7 bases stayed unmatched. Germline V gene sequence: CDR1 MDHEN, CDR2 SYDVKM. CDR3 bases: TGTGCCAGCCTGGGTGGGGACAGGTCCTACGAGCAGTACTTC. It codes for CASLGGDRSYEQYF.

V usage is TRBV11-2 and J usage is TRBJ1-1, with TRBD1 identical over 7 bases. CDR3 size: 14 residues. Germline lookup yields CDR1 SGHAT and CDR2 FQNNGV. V was pared by 6 bases and J by 0 bases, with 4 bases of the junction left unmatched. The CDR3 sequence is CASRRTGLNTEAFF. CDR3 DNA sequence: TGTGCCAGCAGGCGGACAGGCTTGAACACTGAAGCTTTCTTT.

CDR3 region: CASRKTSGGHNEQFF. The DNA for the CDR3 is TGTGCCAGCAGGAAGACTAGCGGGGGACACAATGAGCAGTTCTTC. This chain uses TRBV6-5 with TRBJ2-1; 12 nucleotides line up with TRBD2. J lost 5 bases, V lost 6 bases, and 5 bases had no gene match. Germline lookup yields CDR1 MNHEY and CDR2 SVGAGI. The CDR3 consists of 15 residues.

V usage is TRBV28 and J usage is TRBJ2-2, with 8 bases fitting TRBD1. Germline V gene data show CDR1 as MDHEN and CDR2 as SYDVKM. V was pared by 4 bases and J by 4 bases, with 5 bases of the junction left unmatched. CDR3 length: 15 residues. DNA for the CDR3: TGTGCCAGCAGTTGGACAGGGATGGGCACCGGGGAGCTGTTTTTT. Protein: CASSWTGMGTGELFF. The full variable domain, completed using reference TRBV28 and TRBJ2-2, is DVKVTQSSRYLVKRTGEKVFLECVQDMDHENMFWYRQDPGLGLRLIYFSYDVKMKEKGDIPEGYSVSREKKERFSLILESASTNQTSMYLCASSWTGMGTGELFFGEGSRLTVL.

The V gene is TRBV4-3, the J gene TRBJ1-1; D gene uncertain. Trimming removed 0 bases from V and 2 bases from J, with 10 bases in between. CDR3 size: 15 residues. CDR1 is LGHNA, CDR2 YSLEER, per germline. CDR3 coding DNA: TGCGCCAGCAGCCAAGATAAGAGCTACAACACTGAAGCTTTCTTT. It yields the protein CASSQDKSYNTEAFF.